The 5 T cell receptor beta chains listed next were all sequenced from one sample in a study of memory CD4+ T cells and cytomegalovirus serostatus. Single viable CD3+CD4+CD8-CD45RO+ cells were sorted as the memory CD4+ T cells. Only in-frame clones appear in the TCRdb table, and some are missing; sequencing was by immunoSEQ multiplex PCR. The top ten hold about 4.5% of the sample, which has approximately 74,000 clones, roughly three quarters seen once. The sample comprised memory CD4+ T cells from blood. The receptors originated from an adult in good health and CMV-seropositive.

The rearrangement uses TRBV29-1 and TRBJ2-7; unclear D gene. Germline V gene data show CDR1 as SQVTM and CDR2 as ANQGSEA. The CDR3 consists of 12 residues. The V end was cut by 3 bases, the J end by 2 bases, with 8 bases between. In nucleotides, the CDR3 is TGCAGCGTTGAGGCAGGACCCTACGAGCAGTACTTC. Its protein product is CSVEAGPYEQYF.

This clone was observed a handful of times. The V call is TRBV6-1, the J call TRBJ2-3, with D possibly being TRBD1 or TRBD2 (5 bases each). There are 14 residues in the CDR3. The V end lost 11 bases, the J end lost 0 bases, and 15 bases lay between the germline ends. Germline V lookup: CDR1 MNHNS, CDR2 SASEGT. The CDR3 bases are TGTGCCTGCGTCCAGGGCGGGAGCACAGATACGCAGTATTTT. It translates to CACVQGGSTDTQYF.

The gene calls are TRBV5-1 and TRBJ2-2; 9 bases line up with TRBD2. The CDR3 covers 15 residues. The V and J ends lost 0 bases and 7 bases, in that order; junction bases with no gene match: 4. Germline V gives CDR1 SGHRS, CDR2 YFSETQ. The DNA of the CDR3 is TGCGCCAGCAGCTTGGATCTAGCGGGGAACGGGGAGCTGTTTTTT. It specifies CASSLDLAGNGELFF.

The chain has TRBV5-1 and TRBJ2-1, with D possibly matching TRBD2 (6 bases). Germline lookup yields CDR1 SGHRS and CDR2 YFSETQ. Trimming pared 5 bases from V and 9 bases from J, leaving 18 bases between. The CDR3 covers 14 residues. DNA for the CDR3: TGCGCCAGCAGGACTGAGTCGGGAGTAGCTGAGCAGTTCTTC. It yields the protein CASRTESGVAEQFF.

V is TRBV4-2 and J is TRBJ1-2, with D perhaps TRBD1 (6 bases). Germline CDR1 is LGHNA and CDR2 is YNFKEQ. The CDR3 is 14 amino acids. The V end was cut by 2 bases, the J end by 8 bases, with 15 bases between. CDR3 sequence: CASSQRTAHRGYTF. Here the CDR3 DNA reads TGTGCCAGCAGCCAAAGGACAGCGCACAGAGGCTACACCTTC.